This note documents a single T cell receptor (beta chain) sequence. The sample belongs to a study of blood T cell repertoires in COVID-19. Study as a whole: The United States, Italy and Spain supplied acute and convalescent COVID-19 samples. PBMCs, B-cell-depleted T cells, or T cells were the source of the cDNA or gDNA that made up the material.

Authors' methods: Nucleated cell number was recorded as an estimate derived from reference gene primer amplification. Clones were sequenced by immunoSEQ multiplex PCR, and TCRdb holds only the in-frame ones, with some missing. The DNA was the basis for D and trimming; V, J and clone size are from that table. The repertoire has about 140,000 clones, just under 90% of them found once; the top ten carry 4% to 4.5%. The sequence derives from a middle-aged woman with acute or convalescent COVID-19. Source material: peripheral blood.

CDR3 coding DNA: TGTGCCAGCAGTTCTAGCCTTTATAATTCACCCCTCCACTTT. Protein: CASSSSLYNSPLHF. This sequence joins TRBV6-5 and TRBJ1-6; no clear D. Trimming removed 4 bases at V and 4 bases at J, with 8 bases between. The CDR3 contains 14 residues. CDR1 and CDR2 from the germline V gene are MNHEY and SVGAGI.